This T cell receptor (beta chain) was observed in a study of T cell responses to AZD1222 COVID-19 vaccine. Study conclusions and caveats: Increases in Spike-specific TCR breadth and depth were seen after two AZD1222 doses. Only a handful of AZD1222 recipients, roughly 6 in all, had baseline seropositivity. As reported, nearly half of all spike-specific TCRs target variant regions that are unmutated.

This clone was observed a single time. The antigen is undetermined. Germline CDR1 SGDLS, CDR2 YYNGEE. The CDR3 consists of 14 residues. Trimming removed 0 bases at V and 1 base at J, with 7 bases between. Method: immunoSEQ multiplex PCR; TCRdb's copy keeps in-frame clones and lacks some. The sample shows some 150,000 clones, approximately 90% of them seen only once. The TCR originated in an adult who received the AZD1222 COVID-19 vaccine. Sequences were derived from peripheral blood, sampled 28 days after the second AZD1222 dose. The chain is built from TRBV9 and TRBJ1-1; D remains unclear. The CDR3 spells CASSVGAENTEAFF. The CDR3, as DNA: TGTGCCAGCAGCGTAGGGGCCGAGAACACTGAAGCTTTCTTT.